This T cell receptor beta chain was documented in a study of T cell clones after liver transplantation. The protocol was immunoSEQ multiplex PCR, while the TCRdb copy is restricted to in-frame clones and leaves out a portion. Among some 20,000 clones, around 81% were seen once, and the ten largest hold approximately 35%. CD3+CD4+ and CD3+CD8+ cells were FACS-sorted from thawed unstimulated PBMCs. Deletions cut 0 bases from V and 6 bases from J, with 15 bases between. The CDR3 has 16 amino acids. Germline V gene data show CDR1 as SGDLS and CDR2 as YYNGEE. This specimen was CD8+ T cells from blood, taken around 50 months after liver transplant. The clonotype was recovered from a human patient who received a liver transplant. The graft donor may be the source of some T cells. V is TRBV9 and J is TRBJ2-2; D call uncertain. CDR3 sequence (DNA): TGTGCCAGCAGCGTAGAGTGGGCTCGGGTCCCCGGGGAGCTGTTTTTT. Translation: CASSVEWARVPGELFF.